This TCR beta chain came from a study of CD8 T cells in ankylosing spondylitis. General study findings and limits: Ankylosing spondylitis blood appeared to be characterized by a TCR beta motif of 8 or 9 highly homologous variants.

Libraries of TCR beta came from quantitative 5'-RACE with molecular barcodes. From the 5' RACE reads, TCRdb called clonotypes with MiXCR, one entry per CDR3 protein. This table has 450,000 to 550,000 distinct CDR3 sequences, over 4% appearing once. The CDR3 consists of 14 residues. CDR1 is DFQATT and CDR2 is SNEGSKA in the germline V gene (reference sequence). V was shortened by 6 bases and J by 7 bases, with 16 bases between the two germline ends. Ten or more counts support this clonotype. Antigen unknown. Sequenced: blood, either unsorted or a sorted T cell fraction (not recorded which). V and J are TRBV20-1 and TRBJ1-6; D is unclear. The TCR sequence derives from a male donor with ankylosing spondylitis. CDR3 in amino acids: CSAKEAGFNSPLHF. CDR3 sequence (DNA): TGCAGTGCCAAAGAGGCAGGATTCAATTCACCCCTCCACTTT.